This T cell receptor (beta chain) was recovered during a study of blood T cell repertoires in COVID-19. After removal of 5 bases from V and 2 bases from J, the junction contained 8 bases not matched to a gene. The germline V gene has CDR1 LNHDA and CDR2 SQIVND (reference sequence). There are 15 residues in the CDR3. Sequencing used immunoSEQ multiplex PCR; TCRdb keeps in-frame clones, though not all of them. The data hold some 500,000 clones, with around 87% observed a single time. This TCR came from a woman in her thirties or forties who had recovered from COVID-19. The sequencing input was PBMCs or T cells enriched from blood (not recorded which). The rearrangement joins TRBV19 to TRBJ1-2; 7 bases align to TRBD1. The CDR3 sequence: CASSQTGFGNYGYTF. CDR3 sequence (DNA): TGTGCCAGTAGTCAGACAGGGTTTGGAAACTATGGCTACACCTTC.